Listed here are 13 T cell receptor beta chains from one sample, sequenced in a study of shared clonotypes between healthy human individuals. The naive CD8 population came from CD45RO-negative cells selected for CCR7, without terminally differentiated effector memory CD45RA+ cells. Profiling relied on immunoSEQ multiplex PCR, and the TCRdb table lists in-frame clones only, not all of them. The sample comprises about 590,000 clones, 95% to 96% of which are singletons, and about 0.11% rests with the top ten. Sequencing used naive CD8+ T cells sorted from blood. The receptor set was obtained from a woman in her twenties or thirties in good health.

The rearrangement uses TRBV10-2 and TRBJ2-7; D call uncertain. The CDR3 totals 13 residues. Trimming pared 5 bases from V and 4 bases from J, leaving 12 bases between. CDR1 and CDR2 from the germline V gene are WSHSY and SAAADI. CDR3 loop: CASSYGLSYEQYF. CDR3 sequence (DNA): TGCGCCAGCAGTTACGGGCTCTCTTACGAGCAGTACTTC.

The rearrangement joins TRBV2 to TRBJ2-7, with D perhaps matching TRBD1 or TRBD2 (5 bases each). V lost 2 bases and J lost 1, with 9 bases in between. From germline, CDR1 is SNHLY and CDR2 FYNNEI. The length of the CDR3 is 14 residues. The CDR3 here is CASSERGASYEQYF. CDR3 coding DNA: TGTGCCAGCAGTGAAAGAGGGGCTTCCTACGAGCAGTACTTC.

For the CDR3, the DNA is TGTGCCAGCAGCACCCGGGACAGGGGGCCCCCCGGGGAGCTGTTTTTT. Protein sequence: CASSTRDRGPPGELFF. J is TRBJ2-2 and V is TRBV11-3; 12 nucleotides agree with TRBD1. Unmatched junction bases numbered 7, after V lost 5 bases and J lost 6 bases. Per the germline V gene, CDR1 is SGHNT and CDR2 is YENEEA. The CDR3 spans 16 residues.

The DNA for the CDR3 is TGTGCCAGCAGCTTTCAGTCGGACGATGAGACCCAGTACTTC. Amino acids: CASSFQSDDETQYF. The J gene is TRBJ2-5, the V gene TRBV7-9; D is undetermined. Germline CDR1 is SEHNR and CDR2 is FQNEAQ (reference sequence). V dropped 3 bases and J dropped 5 bases, with 13 bases sitting between them. CDR3 length equals 14 residues.

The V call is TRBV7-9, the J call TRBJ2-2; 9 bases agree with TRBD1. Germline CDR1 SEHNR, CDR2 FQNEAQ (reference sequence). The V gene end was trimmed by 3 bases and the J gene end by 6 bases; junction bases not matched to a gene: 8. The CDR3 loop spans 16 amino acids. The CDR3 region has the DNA TGTGCCAGCAGCTTTAACAGGGGGCTCCGTGCCGGGGAGCTGTTTTTT. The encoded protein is CASSFNRGLRAGELFF.

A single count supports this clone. Written as DNA, the CDR3 is TGTGCCAGCAGCCCTCGGTGGAACAGGGGTTTGGACTATGGCTACACCTTC. Its protein product is CASSPRWNRGLDYGYTF. The V gene is TRBV28, the J gene TRBJ1-2; 7 positions agree with TRBD1. The CDR3 runs to 17 residues. V was pared by 6 bases and J by 3 bases, with 16 bases of the junction left unmatched. Germline V gene lookup returns CDR1 MDHEN and CDR2 SYDVKM.

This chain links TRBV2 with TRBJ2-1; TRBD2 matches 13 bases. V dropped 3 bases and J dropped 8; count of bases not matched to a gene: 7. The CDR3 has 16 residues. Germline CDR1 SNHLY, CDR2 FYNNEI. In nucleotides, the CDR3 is TGTGCCAGCAGTGATTCACTCGGACTAGCGGGAGATGAGCAGTTCTTC. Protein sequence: CASSDSLGLAGDEQFF.

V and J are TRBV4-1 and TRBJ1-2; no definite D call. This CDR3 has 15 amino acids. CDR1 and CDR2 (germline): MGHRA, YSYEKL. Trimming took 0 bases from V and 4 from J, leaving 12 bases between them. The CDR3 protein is CASSQDISGFYGYTF. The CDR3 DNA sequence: TGCGCCAGCAGCCAAGATATCTCGGGTTTCTATGGCTACACCTTC.

The CDR3 DNA reads as TGTGCCAGTAGTCTAGCTTTTTCCGCCTACGAGCAGTACTTC. It yields the protein CASSLAFSAYEQYF. This rearrangement joins TRBV19 to TRBJ2-7, with D perhaps TRBD2 (5 bases). The CDR3 is 14 amino acids. Germline V gives CDR1 LNHDA, CDR2 SQIVND (reference sequence). V lost 5 bases, J lost 2 bases, and 13 bases lay in between.

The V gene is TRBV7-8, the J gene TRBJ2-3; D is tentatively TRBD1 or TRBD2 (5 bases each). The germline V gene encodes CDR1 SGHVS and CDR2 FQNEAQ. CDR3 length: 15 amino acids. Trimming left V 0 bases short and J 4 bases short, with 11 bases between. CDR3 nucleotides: TGTGCCAGCAGCTTAGCTGGGGGATCGGCAGATACGCAGTATTTT. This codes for CASSLAGGSADTQYF.

DNA of the CDR3: TGTGCCAGCAGCTTGGGGGGTGGACTAGCGGGAGTTAAGGATGAGCAGTTCTTC. Translating gives CASSLGGGLAGVKDEQFF. This chain connects TRBV5-4 to TRBJ2-1, with TRBD2 matching 13 bases. Per the germline V gene, CDR1 is SGHNT and CDR2 is YYREEE (reference sequence). The CDR3 runs to 18 residues. V lost 0 bases to trimming and J lost 8 bases; unmatched junction nucleotides: 11.

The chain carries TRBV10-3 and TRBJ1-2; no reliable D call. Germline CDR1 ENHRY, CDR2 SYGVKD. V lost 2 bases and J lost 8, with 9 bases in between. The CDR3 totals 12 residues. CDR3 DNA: TGTGCCATCAGTGAGGCCGGGCGAGGCTACACCTTC. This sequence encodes CAISEAGRGYTF.

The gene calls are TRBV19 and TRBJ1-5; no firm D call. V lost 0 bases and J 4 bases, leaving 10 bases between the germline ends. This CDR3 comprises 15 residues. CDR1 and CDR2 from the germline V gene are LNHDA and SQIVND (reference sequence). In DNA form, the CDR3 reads TGTGCCAGTAGTATAGATGGAGGGATAAATCAGCCCCAGCATTTT. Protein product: CASSIDGGINQPQHF.